This T cell receptor (beta chain) came from a study of cytomegalovirus exposure and HLA in healthy donors. Germline assignment: CDR1 SGHRS and CDR2 YFSETQ. This CDR3 is built from 15 residues. V was pared by 3 bases and J by 1 base, with 10 bases between. A multiplex PCR was run with 60 Vbeta primers and 13 Jbeta primers. Profiled with immunoSEQ multiplex PCR; TCRdb holds only in-frame clones, not every one. Its clone listing holds some 60,000 clones. The J gene is TRBJ2-2, the V gene TRBV5-1, with TRBD1 as a possible D gene (5 bases). The sample was PBMCs. The sequence derives from a man aged 25-40 years in good health and CMV-seropositive. CDR3 bases: TGCGCCAGCAGCTATATTGACAGGAACACCGGGGAGCTGTTTTTT. This encodes CASSYIDRNTGELFF.